The next 22 T cell receptor beta chains were all read from a single sample in a study of T-cell reconstitution after alpha-beta-depleted transplantation in children (dated by TCRdb to the mid-2010s). The library relied on PCR. Sequencing instrument: Illumina HiSeq 2500. To normalize quantification of the TCRbeta repertoire, the TCR libraries were built with molecular barcoding that relied on unique molecular identifiers. TCRdb passed the public sequencing reads through fastp at Q25 and MiXCR, retaining productive beta sequences. Every entry covers one CDR3 protein and lists the most common genes and DNA from its rows. The sample yields roughly 340,000 distinct CDR3 sequences; about 16% were counted once. The top ten constitute around 43% of the sample. In the paper's terms, the treatment or condition label means: allogeneic hematopoietic cell transplantation with graft depleted of TCRalphabeta T cells and CD19 B cells.

Here the sequenced sample was PBMCs, mostly from graft donor cells, taken 360 days after TCRalphabeta/CD19-depleted stem cell transplant. Receptors were obtained from a male patient between 2 and 9 years old who had a stem cell transplant for acute lymphoblastic leukemia, so the T cells may come from the graft donor.

The chain carries TRBV7-9 and TRBJ1-2; tentatively, D is TRBD1 (5 bases). The CDR3 contains 15 residues. The V gene lost 2 bases and the J gene lost 5 bases, with 15 bases spanning the gap. Germline values: CDR1 SEHNR, CDR2 FQNEAQ (reference sequence). CDR3 amino acids: CASSLYKGSRYGYTF. CDR3 DNA: TGTGCCAGCAGCTTATACAAGGGGAGTCGGTATGGCTACACCTTC.

This chain joins TRBV2 and TRBJ2-3, with D perhaps TRBD2 (8 bases). V was clipped by 2 bases and J by 4 bases, with 19 bases between them. Germline values: CDR1 SNHLY, CDR2 FYNNEI. The CDR3 spans 17 residues. CDR3 region: CASSEFFSGTAPDTQYF. Here the CDR3 DNA reads TGTGCCAGCAGTGAATTTTTTAGCGGGACAGCCCCAGATACGCAGTATTTT. The full variable domain, in which reference TRBV2 and TRBJ2-3 provide the parts outside the CDR3, is EPEVTQTPSHQVTQMGQEVILRCVPISNHLYFYWYRQILGQKVEFLVSFYNNEISEKSEIFDDQFSVERPDGSNFTLKIRSTKLEDSAMYFCASSEFFSGTAPDTQYFGPGTRLTVL.

This clonotype was seen many times. This sequence joins TRBV5-6 and TRBJ1-4; D gene uncertain. The germline V gene encodes CDR1 SGHDT and CDR2 YYEEEE. Trimming took off 0 bases at V and 7 bases at J, with 7 bases between the two ends. The CDR3 has 13 amino acids. The chain's CDR3 is CASSLGGFEKLFF. CDR3 DNA: TGTGCCAGCAGCTTGGGCGGGTTTGAAAAACTGTTTTTT.

This clonotype showed up many times. The rearrangement links TRBV4-3 to TRBJ2-3, with D perhaps TRBD1 or TRBD2 (5 bases each). Trimming took off 3 bases at V and 6 bases at J, with 16 bases between the two ends. The CDR3 totals 15 residues. CDR1 LGHNA and CDR2 YSLEER come from the germline V gene. The CDR3 sequence: CASSQTWDRGDTQYF. CDR3 sequence (DNA): TGCGCCAGCAGCCAGACCTGGGACCGAGGGGATACGCAGTATTTT.

The rearrangement uses TRBV3-1 and TRBJ1-3; D is possibly TRBD1 (5 bases). The CDR3 is made up of 20 amino acids. CDR1 LGHDT and CDR2 YNNKEL come from the germline V gene (reference sequence). Trimming shortened V by 2 bases and J by 1 base, and 24 bases separated the two germline ends. The DNA for the CDR3 is TGTGCCAGCAGCCAATATTTTGGCCTCGGGACCAGGGTATCTGGAAACACCATATATTTT. It specifies CASSQYFGLGTRVSGNTIYF.

The chain uses TRBV6-2 or TRBV6-3 and TRBJ2-3; possible D gene TRBD2, 5 bases. The CDR3 length is 17 residues. The ends were cut back, 1 base at V and 0 bases at J, with 14 bases in the middle. Germline CDR1 and CDR2: MNHEY and SVGEGT. The CDR3 DNA sequence: TGTGCCAGCAGTTACTGGGGTGAGGGAACTAGCACAGATACGCAGTATTTT. This codes for CASSYWGEGTSTDTQYF.

The chain joins TRBV7-2 to TRBJ2-7; a weak D match, TRBD2 (6 bases). Germline CDR1 and CDR2: SGHTA and FQGNSA. Trimming removed 5 bases at V and 1 base at J, with 18 bases between. The CDR3 sequence is 16 residues long. This CDR3 is CASSREGRGLSYEQYF. CDR3 in DNA: TGTGCCAGCAGCCGAGAAGGAAGAGGACTATCCTACGAGCAGTACTTC.

This chain uses TRBV5-1 with TRBJ1-1; 7 bases agree with TRBD1. V lost 4 bases to trimming and J lost 5 bases; unmatched junction nucleotides: 5. The CDR3 runs to 13 residues. CDR1 SGHRS and CDR2 YFSETQ come from the germline V gene. The CDR3 DNA is TGCGCCAGCAGCGGGCAGGGGGGGACTGAAGCTTTCTTT. Its translation is CASSGQGGTEAFF.

The chain joins TRBV4-1 to TRBJ2-3; no firm D call. The CDR3 has 13 amino acids. Germline V gene data show CDR1 as MGHRA and CDR2 as YSYEKL. The V end lost 2 bases, the J end lost 4 bases, and 7 bases lay between the germline ends. The CDR3 nucleotides read TGCGCCAGCAGCCAAAGTTTTCCAGATACGCAGTATTTT. This encodes CASSQSFPDTQYF.

This clonotype was found many times. The chain has TRBV28 and TRBJ2-5; unclear D gene. Trimming pared 4 bases from V and 4 bases from J, leaving 4 bases between. The CDR3 is 11 amino acids. Germline V gene data show CDR1 as MDHEN and CDR2 as SYDVKM. The CDR3 DNA sequence: TGTGCCAGCAGTTCATTAGAGACCCAGTACTTC. Translated: CASSSLETQYF.

The chain carries TRBV9 and TRBJ2-7, with 10 bases matching TRBD2. V was clipped by 0 bases and J by 5 bases; unmatched bases: 8. The CDR3 covers 16 residues. The germline V gene encodes CDR1 SGDLS and CDR2 YYNGEE. CDR3 loop: CASSVALASGSHEQYF. CDR3 nucleotide sequence: TGTGCCAGCAGCGTAGCGTTAGCTAGCGGGAGCCACGAGCAGTACTTC.

This clonotype turned up a few times. The chain is built from TRBV7-2 and TRBJ2-2; 8 positions match TRBD2. Germline CDR1 SGHTA, CDR2 FQGNSA. J lost 2 bases, V lost 3 bases, and 5 bases had no gene match. The CDR3 has 16 amino acids. CDR3 protein: CASSLEGLVNTGELFF. CDR3 bases: TGTGCCAGCAGCTTGGAGGGACTAGTAAACACCGGGGAGCTGTTTTTT.

V gene TRBV29-1 combines with J gene TRBJ2-1, with TRBD2 identical over 13 bases. The CDR3 runs to 15 residues. Per germline, CDR1 SQVTM and CDR2 ANQGSEA. Written as DNA, the CDR3 is TGCAGTTTCGGGACTAGCGGGACCTTATACAATGAGCAGTTCTTC. Its protein product is CSFGTSGTLYNEQFF.

Many counts were recorded for this clonotype. This chain uses TRBV29-1 with TRBJ2-5, with 7 bases aligning to TRBD2. Trimming took 4 bases from V and 5 from J; bases not matched to a gene: 4. The length of the CDR3 is 12 residues. In germline, CDR1 is SQVTM, CDR2 ANQGSEA. Here the CDR3 reads CSVVRGEETQYF. CDR3 nucleotides: TGCAGCGTTGTCCGGGGGGAGGAGACCCAGTACTTC. The variable domain in full, completed from reference TRBV29-1 and TRBJ2-5, reads SAVISQKPSRDICQRGTSLTIQCQVDSQVTMMFWYRQQPGQSLTLIATANQGSEATYESGFVIDKFPISRPNLTFSTLTVSNMSPEDSSIYLCSVVRGEETQYFGPGTRLLVL.

The V call is TRBV6-5, the J call TRBJ1-1, with D perhaps TRBD1 (5 bases). The germline V gene has CDR1 MNHEY and CDR2 SVGAGI. This CDR3 has 14 residues. V was shortened by 6 bases and J by 7 bases, with 18 bases between the two germline ends. In nucleotides, the CDR3 is TGTGCCAGCAGGAGGGGAGACAGTGAGCTTGAAGCTTTCTTT. Translated: CASRRGDSELEAFF.

This clonotype was found a few times. The chain uses TRBV7-9 and TRBJ1-1; D gene ambiguous. The V end lost 2 bases, the J end lost 6 bases, and 10 bases lay between the germline ends. Germline CDR1 and CDR2: SEHNR and FQNEAQ (reference sequence). The CDR3 contains 13 residues. In nucleotides, the CDR3 is TGTGCCAGCAGCTTATGGTTAGACCCTGAAGCTTTCTTT. Amino acid sequence: CASSLWLDPEAFF.

This sequence joins TRBV29-1 and TRBJ1-5, with a weak D call TRBD1 (5 bases). In germline, CDR1 is SQVTM, CDR2 ANQGSEA. This CDR3 comprises 13 residues. V lost 3 bases and J lost 2, with 8 bases in between. The CDR3 region has the DNA TGCAGCGTTGATGCGGGGGGCAATCAGCCCCAGCATTTT. Translation gives CSVDAGGNQPQHF.

This chain connects TRBV6-1 to TRBJ2-5; a possible D gene is TRBD2 (6 bases). Germline V gene data show CDR1 as MNHNS and CDR2 as SASEGT. Trimming removed 6 bases from V and 2 bases from J, with 16 bases in between. The CDR3 is made up of 15 amino acids. The CDR3 bases are TGTGCCAGCAGCCCCATGGCGGGGATACAAGAGACCCAGTACTTC. Encoded protein: CASSPMAGIQETQYF.

This clonotype was seen a handful of times. This chain uses TRBV12-3 or TRBV12-4 with TRBJ2-1; 7 bases line up with TRBD1. V gave up 7 bases and J gave up 8 bases; unmatched junction bases: 14. The CDR3 is 15 residues long. The CDR3 region has the DNA TGTGCCAGCAAAAAAAGGCAGGGGGATAGAGATGAGCAGTTCTTC. Translating gives CASKKRQGDRDEQFF.

This clonotype was recorded many times. V usage is TRBV4-3 and J usage is TRBJ2-7; 8 nucleotides line up with TRBD1. Germline V gives CDR1 LGHNA, CDR2 YSLEER. This CDR3 contains 14 residues. With V trimmed by 4 bases and J by 5 bases, 7 bases remained unmatched. CDR3 protein: CASSRGTGYNEQYF. The DNA for the CDR3 is TGCGCCAGCAGCCGAGGGACAGGATACAACGAGCAGTACTTC.

The chain employs TRBV7-8 and TRBJ2-7; no reliable D call. Germline V CDR1 and CDR2: SGHVS, FQNEAQ. V was pared by 4 bases and J by 3 bases, with 13 bases between. The CDR3 covers 14 residues. CDR3 sequence: CASSSWVDLYEQYF. Written as DNA, the CDR3 is TGTGCCAGCAGCTCTTGGGTGGATCTCTACGAGCAGTACTTC. The whole variable domain, remainder taken from reference TRBV7-8 and TRBJ2-7, is GAGVSQSPRYKVAKRGQDVALRCDPISGHVSLFWYQQALGQGPEFLTYFQNEAQLDKSGLPSDRFFAERPEGSVSTLKIQRTQQEDSAVYLCASSSWVDLYEQYFGPGTRLTVT.

This clonotype was counted between two and nine times. The CDR3 coding sequence is TGTGCCAGCAGCTTAGCGGGACGGCTGTTCTCACCCCTCCACTTT. Its translation: CASSLAGRLFSPLHF. This chain links TRBV7-2 with TRBJ1-6; possible D gene TRBD1, 5 bases. The CDR3 covers 15 residues. Trimming pared 0 bases from V and 10 bases from J, leaving 13 bases between. Germline CDR1 reads SGHTA; CDR2 reads FQGNSA. Supplemented by reference TRBV7-2 and TRBJ1-6, the full variable domain reads GAGVSQSPSNKVTEKGKDVELRCDPISGHTALYWYRQSLGQGLEFLIYFQGNSAPDKSGLPSDRFSAERTGGSVSTLTIQRTQQEDSAVYLCASSLAGRLFSPLHFGNGTRLTVT.